A selection of T cell receptor beta chains follows, all from one sample in a study of Ad26.COV2.S vaccination and SARS-CoV-2 variants. TCRdb keeps only in-frame clones here, not all; method: immunoSEQ multiplex PCR. The sample lists 250,000 to 300,000 clones; 87% were seen once. The material was peripheral blood, obtained in a trial of Ad26.COV2.S vaccine versus placebo. Source of these receptors: a person between 18 and 65 years old who received the Ad26.COV2.S COVID-19 vaccine or a placebo. Both conserved end residues are part of each CDR3. A D gene is named only where the DNA matches it firmly. Only part of the rows carry a size: once, few, many, or a class if the clone is expanded.

V gene	J gene	D gene	clone size	CDR3 DNA	CDR3 protein
TRBV18	TRBJ2-2	.	.	TGTGCCAGCTCACCTCAGGGTGGAAACACCGGGGAGCTGTTTTTT	CASSPQGGNTGELFF
TRBV3-1/TRBV3-2	TRBJ1-1	.	once	TGTGCCAGCAGCCACGTCTGGAACACTGAAGCTTTCTTT	CASSHVWNTEAFF
TRBV5-1	TRBJ2-4	.	.	TGCGCCAGCAGCTCGACCCCCGGAACGGACATTCAGTACTTC	CASSSTPGTDIQYF
TRBV28	TRBJ1-2	TRBD1	.	TGTGCCAGCAGTTCGACAGGGGGCGATGTCTATGGCTACACCTTC	CASSSTGGDVYGYTF
TRBV5-1	TRBJ2-7	.	once	TGCGCCAGCAGCTTAAGCGTATCGGCACCCTACGAGCAGTACTTC	CASSLSVSAPYEQYF
TRBV4-3	TRBJ1-2	.	.	TGCGCCAGCAGCCAAGATAGAAATAACTATGGCTACACCTTC	CASSQDRNNYGYTF
TRBV7-2	TRBJ1-4	TRBD1	.	TGTGCCAGCAGCCCCCGACTGGGACAGGGGTCAACTAATGAAAAACTGTTTTTT	CASSPRLGQGSTNEKLFF
TRBV7-2	TRBJ1-2	TRBD1	.	TGTGCCAGCAGCTTAGTCGGCAGGGGGTCCTATGGCTACACCTTC	CASSLVGRGSYGYTF
TRBV10-3	TRBJ2-7	TRBD2	.	TGTGCCATCAGTGACGGGACTAAAGGAGGCTACGAGCAGTACTTC	CAISDGTKGGYEQYF
TRBV2	TRBJ2-6	.	.	TGTGCCAGCACCGATGGGGTGACGCTCCGTGGAGGTGGGGCCAACGTCCTGACTTTC	CASTDGVTLRGGGANVLTF
TRBV24-1	TRBJ1-5	.	once	TGTGCCACCAGTGAGGCGGGCCAAGCCCAGCCCCAGCATTTT	CATSEAGQAQPQHF
TRBV3-1/TRBV3-2	TRBJ2-5	.	.	TGTGCCAGCAGCCAGAGGGGGCAAGAGACCCAGTACTTC	CASSQRGQETQYF
TRBV7-6	TRBJ2-7	.	once	TGTGCCAGCAGCTTAGACCCCGGGTTACTAAGGGAGCAGTACTTC	CASSLDPGLLREQYF
TRBV6-5	TRBJ1-6	TRBD1	.	TGTGCCAGCAGTTATGGTCAGGGGGATTCACCCCTCCACTTT	CASSYGQGDSPLHF
TRBV7-6	TRBJ1-6	.	.	TGTGCCAGCAGCAGATTAGTATCCTTGCGGCGGAATAATTCACCCCTCCACTTT	CASSRLVSLRRNNSPLHF
TRBV30	TRBJ2-3	.	.	TGTGCCGGATCTACCGGGACATACAACACAGATACGCAGTATTTT	CAGSTGTYNTDTQYF
TRBV6-1	TRBJ1-1	.	.	TGTGCCAGCAGTACCTCCGGAGTGGGCACTGAAGCTTTCTTT	CASSTSGVGTEAFF
TRBV19	TRBJ1-4	TRBD1	once	TGTGCCAGTAGTACTCAACAGGGGGCTGGTGAAAAACTGTTTTTT	CASSTQQGAGEKLFF
TRBV7-2	TRBJ1-1	.	once	TGTGCCAGCAGCCCAGCCATCCACCTAAGGAGCACTGAAGCTTTCTTT	CASSPAIHLRSTEAFF
TRBV7-3	TRBJ2-2	.	.	TGTGCCAGCAGCGGCGCGACCGGGGAGCTGTTTTTT	CASSGATGELFF
TRBV13	TRBJ1-1	TRBD1	few	TGTGCCAGCAGCCCATCACAGGGGGGATTGAACACTGAAGCTTTCTTT	CASSPSQGGLNTEAFF
TRBV7-2	TRBJ2-2	.	.	TGTGCCAGCAGCTCACGGACCGACACCGGGGAGCTGTTTTTT	CASSSRTDTGELFF
TRBV7-2	TRBJ2-1	TRBD2	.	TGTGCCAGCAGCTTAGCTCTTACTAGCGTCTCCTACAATGAGCAGTTCTTC	CASSLALTSVSYNEQFF
TRBV6-6	TRBJ1-5	.	.	TGTGCCAGCAGTGAGACTAGCAATCAGCCCCAGCATTTT	CASSETSNQPQHF
TRBV10-3	TRBJ1-1	TRBD1	.	TGTGCCATCAGTGAGTCGGGGGCTACCCGTACAGGGGGCTTTGGAGCTTTCTTT	CAISESGATRTGGFGAFF
TRBV11-2	TRBJ2-7	.	.	TGTGCCAGCAGCTTAATATTGGGGAGGTCCTACGAGCAGTACTTC	CASSLILGRSYEQYF
TRBV5-8	TRBJ1-2	.	.	TGTGCCAGCAGCTTCGGCAGTGGAGGCTATGGCTACACCTTC	CASSFGSGGYGYTF